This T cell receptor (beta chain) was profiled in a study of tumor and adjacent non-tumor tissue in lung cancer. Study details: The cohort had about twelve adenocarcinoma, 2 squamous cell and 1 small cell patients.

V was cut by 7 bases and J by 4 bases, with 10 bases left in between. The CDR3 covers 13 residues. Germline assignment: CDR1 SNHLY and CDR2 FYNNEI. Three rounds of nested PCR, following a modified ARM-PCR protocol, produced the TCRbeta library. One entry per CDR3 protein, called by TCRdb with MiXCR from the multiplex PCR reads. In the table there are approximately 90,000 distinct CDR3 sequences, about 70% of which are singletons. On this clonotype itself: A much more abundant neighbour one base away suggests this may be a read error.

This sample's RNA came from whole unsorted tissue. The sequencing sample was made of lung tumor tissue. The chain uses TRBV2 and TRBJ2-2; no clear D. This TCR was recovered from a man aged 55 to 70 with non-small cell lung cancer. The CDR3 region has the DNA TGTGCCAGCAAACTTAGTTTCACCGGGGAGCTGTTTTTT. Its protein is CASKLSFTGELFF.